This TCR beta chain is from a study of blood T cell repertoires in COVID-19. Study details: PBMCs, B-cell-depleted T cells, or T cells provided the cDNA or gDNA that made up the material.

Germline V gives CDR1 MDHEN, CDR2 SYDVKM. The CDR3 sequence is 15 residues long. Unmatched junction bases numbered 10, after V lost 7 bases and J lost 4 bases. Study processing details: For nucleated cells, counts were estimated from reference gene primer amplification. Clones were read by immunoSEQ multiplex PCR, and TCRdb kept only the in-frame ones, dropping some. V and J calls plus clone size are reproduced from that table; the DNA served to infer D and trimming. The data hold approximately 150,000 clones, with 84% observed a single time. Residents of approximately 25 US areas, aged about 18 to 95 years, made up the participants. Participant-given clinical history determined each cohort assignment.

Sequenced: PBMCs or T cells enriched from blood (not recorded which). This sequence was found in a man between 40 and 49 years old with acute COVID-19. The J gene is TRBJ1-3, the V gene TRBV28; 7 bases match TRBD1. CDR3 loop: CASISSTGVGNTIYF. The CDR3 nucleotides are TGTGCCAGCATCTCTTCAACAGGGGTAGGAAACACCATATATTTT.